The 21 T cell receptor beta chains below come from one sample, sequenced in a study of cytomegalovirus exposure and HLA in healthy donors. The PCR used 60 Vbeta and 13 Jbeta primers. TCRdb's copy holds only in-frame clones and misses some; the assay was immunoSEQ multiplex PCR. In the table there are about 160,000 clones, approximately 70% of which are singletons. The sequencing sample was made of PBMCs. These receptors originate from a man aged 40-50 years in good health and CMV-seropositive.

The rearrangement joins TRBV5-8 to TRBJ2-3, with 8 bases fitting TRBD2. V was pared by 6 bases and J by 1 base, with 7 bases of the junction left unmatched. Germline lookup yields CDR1 SGHTS and CDR2 YDEGEE. CDR3 length: 15 residues. The CDR3 protein is CASTRGGARTDTQYF. DNA of the CDR3: TGTGCCAGCACCCGGGGGGGGGCCCGCACAGATACGCAGTATTTT. The complete variable domain, with remaining parts taken from reference TRBV5-8 and TRBJ2-3, reads EAGVTQSPTHLIKTRGQQATLRCSPISGHTSVYWYQQALGLGLQFLLWYDEGEERNRGNFPPRFSGRQFPNYSSELNVNALELEDSALYLCASTRGGARTDTQYFGPGTRLTVL.

V and J are TRBV7-2 and TRBJ2-5; weak D call: TRBD2 (7 bases). V shed 5 bases and J shed 5 bases, with 15 bases lying between them. The CDR3 contains 14 residues. Germline CDR1 reads SGHTA; CDR2 reads FQGNSA. The CDR3 region has the DNA TGTGCCAGCAGCCAAGCGAAGGGGGGGGAGACCCAGTACTTC. Translating gives CASSQAKGGETQYF.

The chain couples TRBV4-2 to TRBJ2-1; D unresolved. V lost 4 bases and J 10 bases, leaving 11 bases between the germline ends. Germline lookup yields CDR1 LGHNA and CDR2 YNFKEQ. The CDR3 loop spans 12 amino acids. The CDR3: CASSPSSREQFF. CDR3 coding DNA: TGTGCCAGCAGCCCAAGCTCACGAGAGCAGTTCTTC.

V and J are TRBV7-2 and TRBJ1-1; D ambiguous. Germline V gene lookup returns CDR1 SGHTA and CDR2 FQGNSA. Trimming cost V 5 bases and J 0 bases, with 7 bases left between them. There are 13 residues in the CDR3. The CDR3 is CTSSLTVNTEAFF. As DNA, the CDR3 is TGTACCAGCAGCCTAACAGTGAACACTGAAGCTTTCTTT.

The chain links TRBV11-2 to TRBJ2-7; D is unresolved. The CDR3 consists of 12 residues. The ends were cut back, 2 bases at V and 5 bases at J, with 7 bases in the middle. CDR1 SGHAT and CDR2 FQNNGV come from the germline V gene. The CDR3 sequence: CASSLKRHEQYF. CDR3 coding DNA: TGTGCCAGCAGCTTAAAGAGGCACGAGCAGTACTTC.

The rearrangement joins TRBV11-1 to TRBJ1-5; no clear D. The germline V gene encodes CDR1 SGHAT and CDR2 FQDESV (reference sequence). The ends were cut back, 5 bases at V and 5 bases at J, with 10 bases in the middle. The CDR3 runs to 13 residues. In DNA form, the CDR3 reads TGTGCCAGCAGCCGGCAGAGCGATCAGCCCCAGCATTTT. Protein product: CASSRQSDQPQHF.

The rearrangement links TRBV6-5 to TRBJ2-5; D is ambiguous. The CDR3 has 14 residues. V was cut by 3 bases and J by 1 base, with 9 bases left in between. Germline V gene sequence: CDR1 MNHEY, CDR2 SVGAGI. The CDR3 sequence: CASSYNSIQETQYF. CDR3 in DNA: TGTGCCAGCAGTTATAACAGCATCCAAGAGACCCAGTACTTC.

The rearrangement joins TRBV4-2 to TRBJ2-1; 8 bases line up with TRBD2. CDR1 is LGHNA, CDR2 YNFKEQ, per germline. With 0 bases clipped from V and 2 bases from J, the junction kept 6 bases outside the gene matches. This CDR3 spans 17 amino acids. CDR3 coding DNA: TGTGCCAGCAGCCAAGATGCCGGGGGGGGGCCCTACAATGAGCAGTTCTTC. It translates to CASSQDAGGGPYNEQFF.

The chain links TRBV7-2 to TRBJ2-7; a weak D match, TRBD1 (6 bases). V was clipped by 5 bases and J by 9 bases, with 26 bases between them. Germline V gives CDR1 SGHTA, CDR2 FQGNSA. This CDR3 is 16 amino acids long. In DNA form, the CDR3 reads TGTGCCAGCAGCGTCGACTCGACAGGCCGGGCGGGTGCGCAGTACTTC. Translating gives CASSVDSTGRAGAQYF.

The chain is built from TRBV30 and TRBJ2-5; TRBD2 agrees at 9 bases. The V and J ends lost 4 bases and 5 bases, in that order; junction bases with no gene match: 5. This CDR3 has 13 residues. CDR1 is GTSNPN and CDR2 is SVGIG in the germline V gene (reference sequence). CDR3 DNA: TGTGCCTGGAAGCGGGGGGCGGGGGAGACCCAGTACTTC. It encodes CAWKRGAGETQYF.

This clone was seen just once. V usage is TRBV13 and J usage is TRBJ1-1; 7 bases are shared with TRBD1. The CDR3 has 18 residues. V lost 2 bases to trimming and J lost 0 bases; unmatched junction nucleotides: 12. Germline V gene sequence: CDR1 PRHDT, CDR2 FYEKMQ (reference sequence). The CDR3 loop reads CASSLRVTGVNMNTEAFF. The CDR3 DNA reads TGTGCCAGCAGCTTACGGGTTACAGGGGTAAATATGAACACTGAAGCTTTCTTT. Filled out from reference TRBV13 and TRBJ1-1, the complete variable domain reads AAGVIQSPRHLIKEKRETATLKCYPIPRHDTVYWYQQGPGQDPQFLISFYEKMQSDKGSIPDRFSAQQFSDYHSELNMSSLELGDSALYFCASSLRVTGVNMNTEAFFGQGTRLTVV.

This chain links TRBV4-3 with TRBJ2-3, with 13 bases matching TRBD2. Germline values: CDR1 LGHNA, CDR2 YSLEER. The CDR3 has 16 amino acids. V shed 4 bases, J shed 4 bases, and the junction held 5 bases outside the gene matches. CDR3 sequence: CASSPQLAGGADTQYF. The CDR3 coding sequence is TGCGCCAGCAGCCCCCAACTAGCGGGGGGGGCAGATACGCAGTATTTT.

V and J are TRBV18 and TRBJ1-1, with 7 bases that match TRBD1. Germline V gene data show CDR1 as KGHSH and CDR2 as LQKENI. V lost 1 base, J lost 0 bases, and 5 bases stayed unmatched. The CDR3 runs 16 residues. CDR3 in DNA: TGTGCCAGCTCACCACAGGGGGCCCTCATGAACACTGAAGCTTTCTTT. Protein product: CASSPQGALMNTEAFF.

This chain joins TRBV29-1 and TRBJ1-1, with 10 bases identical to TRBD1. Trimming removed 7 bases from V and 2 bases from J; junction bases left unmatched: 7. This CDR3 has 14 amino acids. The germline V gene has CDR1 SQVTM and CDR2 ANQGSEA. CDR3 sequence: CSAATGGGNTEAFF. CDR3 in DNA: TGCAGCGCGGCGACAGGGGGCGGTAACACTGAAGCTTTCTTT.

The chain is built from TRBV7-2 and TRBJ2-7; a possible D gene is TRBD2 (6 bases). Per the germline V gene, CDR1 is SGHTA and CDR2 is FQGNSA. Trimming stripped 1 base from V and 4 bases from J, with 11 bases between. This CDR3 spans 14 amino acids. This CDR3 is CASSLVGGKYEQYF. For the CDR3, the DNA is TGTGCCAGCAGCTTAGTCGGAGGGAAGTACGAGCAGTACTTC.

The rearrangement links TRBV6-4 to TRBJ1-2, with TRBD1 identical over 7 bases. With 0 bases clipped from V and 7 bases from J, the junction kept 8 bases outside the gene matches. The V gene's germline CDR1 is MRHNA and CDR2 SNTAGT. The CDR3 is 15 amino acids. DNA for the CDR3: TGTGCCAGCAGTGACTCAGGGGGCGCGAGTGGTGGCTACACCTTC. This sequence encodes CASSDSGGASGGYTF.

As to this clone: The sample holds other DNA sequences that translate to the same CDR3. V and J are TRBV18 and TRBJ1-3; D gene unclear. This CDR3 spans 14 amino acids. V was cut by 2 bases and J by 4 bases, with 9 bases left in between. Germline CDR1 and CDR2: KGHSH and LQKENI. The CDR3 DNA reads as TGTGCCAGCTCACCAGGATCGGGGGGAAACACCATATATTTT. Its translation: CASSPGSGGNTIYF.

This chain's CDR3 is CASSKGTRGGPPGNEQFF. DNA for the CDR3: TGTGCCAGCAGCAAAGGAACGCGGGGGGGCCCACCTGGCAATGAGCAGTTCTTC. The chain carries TRBV21-1 and TRBJ2-1; whether TRBD2, the table's D call, matches the DNA was not checked. TRBV21-1 is shown as a pseudogene. This CDR3 has 18 amino acids.

The chain combines TRBV4-1 with TRBJ2-7; D uncertain. This CDR3 is built from 13 residues. Germline CDR1 reads MGHRA; CDR2 reads YSYEKL. Trimming took off 0 bases at V and 4 bases at J, with 7 bases between the two ends. The CDR3 sequence is CASSQDGRYEQYF. The CDR3 DNA follows: TGCGCCAGCAGCCAAGATGGCAGGTACGAGCAGTACTTC.

The chain couples TRBV10-3 to TRBJ2-1; TRBD1 matches at 9 bases. J was trimmed by 7 bases and V by 5 bases; bases with no gene match: 3. This CDR3 has 13 residues. From germline, CDR1 is ENHRY and CDR2 SYGVKD. Here the CDR3 reads CAISRDRDNEQFF. For the CDR3, the DNA is TGTGCCATCAGTAGGGACAGGGATAATGAGCAGTTCTTC.

This clone was detected only once. The chain joins TRBV21-1 to TRBJ1-6. TRBV21-1 is a pseudogene segment. This CDR3 spans 19 amino acids. CDR3 residues: CASSKVRSAVRPYNSPLHF. CDR3 sequence (DNA): TGTGCCAGCAGCAAAGTGAGGTCGGCGGTTCGCCCCTATAATTCACCCCTCCACTTT.